What follows are 20 T cell receptor beta chains derived from one specimen sequenced in a study of cytomegalovirus exposure and HLA in healthy donors. The PCR ran on 60 Vbeta and 13 Jbeta primers. Produced via immunoSEQ multiplex PCR; TCRdb's table is partial and in-frame only. Of 100,000 to 150,000 clones in the sample, 70% to 80% were seen once. Sequencing was performed on PBMCs. Receptors were obtained from a woman aged 55 to 70 in good health and CMV-seropositive.

The chain links TRBV18 to TRBJ2-3; a weak D match, TRBD1 (6 bases). The CDR3 contains 14 residues. The germline CDR1 and CDR2 sequences are KGHSH and LQKENI. V was cut by 8 bases and J by 2 bases, with 14 bases left in between. The CDR3 is CASEDRTLTDTQYF. Here the CDR3 DNA reads TGTGCCAGCGAAGACAGGACCCTCACAGATACGCAGTATTTT.

V gene TRBV5-1 combines with J gene TRBJ1-2; D remains ambiguous. The germline V gene has CDR1 SGHRS and CDR2 YFSETQ. This CDR3 has 12 amino acids. The V end was cut by 0 bases, the J end by 7 bases, with 7 bases between. The CDR3 bases are TGCGCCAGCAGCTTGGGTGAGTCTGGCTACACCTTC. Amino acid sequence: CASSLGESGYTF.

This clone has only a few counts. V gene TRBV7-6 combines with J gene TRBJ2-2, with 11 bases that match TRBD2. Trimming cost V 11 bases and J 1 base; bases outside gene matches: 9. Germline V CDR1 and CDR2: SGHVS, FNYEAQ. This CDR3 is 16 amino acids long. CDR3 DNA: TGTGCCGCCCAGGCAACTAGCGGGGGGAACACCGGGGAGCTGTTTTTT. Protein: CAAQATSGGNTGELFF.

V is TRBV5-6 and J is TRBJ1-4, with 7 bases lining up with TRBD1. The V and J ends lost 0 bases and 4 bases, in that order; junction bases with no gene match: 3. The CDR3 is 15 residues long. Germline V gene data show CDR1 as SGHDT and CDR2 as YYEEEE. The chain's CDR3 is CASSLANRGNEKLFF. CDR3 bases: TGTGCCAGCAGCTTGGCCAACAGGGGTAATGAAAAACTGTTTTTT.

The CDR3: CAIRGQGGLGYTF. The CDR3, as DNA: TGTGCCATCAGAGGACAGGGGGGATTGGGCTACACCTTC. The rearrangement uses TRBV10-3 and TRBJ1-2; TRBD1 aligns across 10 bases. The germline V gene encodes CDR1 ENHRY and CDR2 SYGVKD. The CDR3 has 13 amino acids. V shed 6 bases and J 8 bases; nucleotides not matched to a gene: 6.

This clone was detected once. The chain combines TRBV6-1 with TRBJ2-2; 9 positions match TRBD2. CDR3 length equals 17 residues. V was clipped by 0 bases and J by 5 bases; unmatched bases: 7. The germline CDR1 and CDR2 sequences are MNHNS and SASEGT. The CDR3 loop reads CASSEARGGALTGELFF. CDR3 nucleotide sequence: TGTGCCAGCAGTGAAGCCCGCGGGGGGGCCTTGACCGGGGAGCTGTTTTTT.

The J gene is TRBJ2-7, the V gene TRBV7-8, with D unresolved. Deletions cut 5 bases from V and 7 bases from J, with 21 bases between. Germline V CDR1 and CDR2: SGHVS, FQNEAQ. This CDR3 contains 15 residues. The CDR3 loop reads CASSKDTPETAEQYF. CDR3 coding DNA: TGTGCCAGCAGCAAAGACACACCAGAAACGGCGGAGCAGTACTTC.

Comment on this clone: Relative to the germline gene, one junction end is altered; a read error may explain this. The chain employs TRBV7-9 and TRBJ2-7; no clear D gene. This CDR3 contains 13 residues. Germline loops: CDR1 SEHNR, CDR2 FQNEAQ (reference sequence). The CDR3 DNA reads as TGTTCCAGCAACATTGGTCCGGGCTACGAGCAGTACTTC. The encoded protein is CSSNIGPGYEQYF.

This clone showed up just a few times. CDR3 protein: CASSQVGTPGEQYF. DNA for the CDR3: TGCGCCAGCAGCCAAGTAGGGACACCGGGCGAGCAGTACTTC. The rearrangement uses TRBV4-1 and TRBJ2-7; a possible D gene is TRBD1 (6 bases). Germline V gene data show CDR1 as MGHRA and CDR2 as YSYEKL. Trimming stripped 1 base from V and 6 bases from J, with 13 bases between. This CDR3 has 14 residues.

The V gene is TRBV11-2, the J gene TRBJ1-2, with D uncertain. The germline gives CDR1 SGHAT, CDR2 FQNNGV. V lost 5 bases and J lost 4, with 11 bases in between. The length of the CDR3 is 13 residues. The CDR3 loop is CASSLPPGYGYTF. The DNA for the CDR3 is TGTGCCAGCAGCCTACCTCCGGGCTATGGCTACACCTTC. The full variable domain, completed using reference TRBV11-2 and TRBJ1-2, is EAGVAQSPRYKIIEKRQSVAFWCNPISGHATLYWYQQILGQGPKLLIQFQNNGVVDDSQLPKDRFSAERLKGVDSTLKIQPAKLEDSAVYLCASSLPPGYGYTFGSGTRLTVV.

The V call is TRBV15, the J call TRBJ1-1; D gene unclear. Germline V gives CDR1 LNHNV, CDR2 YYDKDF (reference sequence). CDR3 length: 11 residues. V lost 8 bases to trimming and J lost 2 bases, with 6 bases between them. Here the CDR3 reads CATRGNTEAFF. CDR3 in DNA: TGTGCCACCCGGGGAAACACTGAAGCTTTCTTT.

V and J are TRBV4-1 and TRBJ1-2; D gene unclear. The CDR3 runs to 17 residues. Germline V lookup: CDR1 MGHRA, CDR2 YSYEKL. Trimming removed 3 bases at V and 6 bases at J, with 23 bases between. The CDR3 reads CASSHGQALRIPHGYTF. CDR3 coding DNA: TGCGCCAGCAGCCATGGGCAGGCCCTCCGGATCCCCCATGGCTACACCTTC.

The chain employs TRBV6-1 and TRBJ1-2, with a possible D match to TRBD1 (5 bases). Germline V gene data show CDR1 as MNHNS and CDR2 as SASEGT. The CDR3 has 13 amino acids. Trimming left V 2 bases short and J 4 bases short, with 8 bases between. The CDR3 DNA sequence: TGTGCCAGCAGTGAAAGGGGTACCTATGGCTACACCTTC. Translating it yields CASSERGTYGYTF.

This chain's CDR3 is CASSSVFLTETEAFF. CDR3 bases: TGTGCCAGCAGCTCGGTCTTTTTGACAGAGACTGAAGCTTTCTTT. The chain combines TRBV7-9 with TRBJ1-1, with TRBD1 as a possible D gene (5 bases). The germline V gene encodes CDR1 SEHNR and CDR2 FQNEAQ (reference sequence). The ends were cut back, 4 bases at V and 5 bases at J, with 17 bases in the middle. This CDR3 comprises 15 residues.

The V call is TRBV28, the J call TRBJ1-5, with D maybe TRBD1 (6 bases). Trimming removed 6 bases from V and 9 bases from J, with 24 bases in between. The CDR3 is 16 amino acids. Germline V lookup: CDR1 MDHEN, CDR2 SYDVKM. As DNA, the CDR3 is TGTGCCAGCAGCTTCGCGCGGACAGCTGTGTTGATGCCCCAGCATTTT. Residues: CASSFARTAVLMPQHF.

The genes are TRBV7-9 and TRBJ1-1, with TRBD1 matching 7 bases. The CDR3 extends over 14 amino acids. Unmatched junction bases numbered 5, after V lost 5 bases and J lost 2 bases. Germline V gene sequence: CDR1 SEHNR, CDR2 FQNEAQ (reference sequence). CDR3 coding DNA: TGTGCCAGCAGCGGCCGGGACAGTAACACTGAAGCTTTCTTT. As protein: CASSGRDSNTEAFF.

This CDR3 is CASRPGQTNSPLHF. DNA for the CDR3: TGTGCCTCCCGCCCCGGACAGACCAATTCACCCCTCCACTTT. The chain employs TRBV9 and TRBJ1-6; D is perhaps TRBD1 (6 bases). The CDR3 is made up of 14 amino acids. The V and J ends lost 10 bases and 7 bases respectively, with 18 bases between them. Germline CDR1 and CDR2: SGDLS and YYNGEE.

The chain uses TRBV5-1 and TRBJ2-5; 13 bases are shared with TRBD2. Germline assignment: CDR1 SGHRS and CDR2 YFSETQ. This CDR3 comprises 16 residues. The junction had 10 bases not matched to a gene; V was cut back by 4 bases and J by 7 bases. Here the CDR3 reads CASSPGLAGAWGTQYF. In DNA, the CDR3 is TGCGCCAGCAGCCCAGGACTAGCGGGGGCCTGGGGGACCCAGTACTTC.

The chain employs TRBV28 and TRBJ1-1; D possibly corresponds to TRBD1 (5 bases). Germline V gene lookup returns CDR1 MDHEN and CDR2 SYDVKM. This CDR3 is 15 amino acids long. V was shortened by 3 bases and J by 6 bases, with 17 bases between the two germline ends. Written as DNA, the CDR3 is TGTGCCAGCAGTTTTGTAGGGGAGGGATTTTCTGAAGCTTTCTTT. Translation: CASSFVGEGFSEAFF.

This chain joins TRBV6-5 and TRBJ1-6; perhaps TRBD1 as D (5 bases). This CDR3 comprises 14 residues. Germline loops: CDR1 MNHEY, CDR2 SVGAGI. The V end was cut by 6 bases, the J end by 10 bases, with 16 bases between. For the CDR3, the DNA is TGTGCCAGCAGCTCTCCGGGACTAAGATCACCCCTCCACTTT. It encodes CASSSPGLRSPLHF.